What follows are 20 T cell receptor beta chains derived from one specimen sequenced in a study of memory CD4+ T cells and cytomegalovirus serostatus. Single viable CD3+CD4+CD8-CD45RO+ cells were sorted as the memory CD4+ T cells. Some clones are missing from TCRdb's copy, which holds only in-frame ones; the method was immunoSEQ multiplex PCR. The data contain 40,000 to 55,000 clones, around 80% of them seen just once; the ten biggest clones take up 1.3% to 1.5%. The sequenced sample was memory CD4+ T cells from blood. The receptors were gathered from an adult in good health and CMV-seropositive.

This sequence joins TRBV6-1 and TRBJ2-5; no clear D gene. The CDR3 has 11 residues. Trimming left V 8 bases short and J 5 bases short, with 9 bases between. The germline gives CDR1 MNHNS, CDR2 SASEGT. The CDR3 bases are TGTGCCAGCGCTGCCTGGGAGACCCAGTACTTC. Translation: CASAAWETQYF.

This clone was detected only a few times. This sequence joins TRBV9 and TRBJ2-5; TRBD2 is a possible D gene (7 bases). Trimming took 0 bases from V and 5 from J, leaving 17 bases between them. Germline V gene sequence: CDR1 SGDLS, CDR2 YYNGEE. This CDR3 has 16 residues. CDR3 region: CASSVASGGGGETQYF. CDR3 DNA sequence: TGTGCCAGCAGCGTAGCTTCGGGGGGCGGTGGGGAGACCCAGTACTTC.

The chain links TRBV7-8 to TRBJ2-7, with 10 nucleotides matching TRBD1. The trim removed 5 bases at V and 6 bases at J, leaving 10 bases unmatched. The CDR3 is made up of 15 amino acids. The germline CDR1 and CDR2 sequences are SGHVS and FQNEAQ. The CDR3 nucleotides read TGTGCCAGCAGCCCGCCGGGACAGGGGACCGGCGAGCAGTACTTC. Translated: CASSPPGQGTGEQYF.

The chain is built from TRBV10-1 and TRBJ2-3, with 11 bases lining up with TRBD2. The CDR3 consists of 16 residues. Germline trimming cut 5 bases from V and 1 base from J; bases unmatched to any gene: 5. In germline, CDR1 is WNHNN, CDR2 SYGVQD (reference sequence). DNA for the CDR3: TGCGCCAGCAGTCCTAGCGGGAGGCCCCGCACAGATACGCAGTATTTT. Translation gives CASSPSGRPRTDTQYF.

The chain joins TRBV4-2 to TRBJ1-1, with 7 bases aligning to TRBD1. From germline, CDR1 is LGHNA and CDR2 YNFKEQ. V lost 4 bases and J lost 10; bases outside the gene matches: 24. The CDR3 sequence is 18 residues long. The chain's CDR3 is CASSLYPKGGATDWGAFF. CDR3 sequence (DNA): TGTGCCAGCAGCCTTTACCCCAAAGGGGGCGCGACGGATTGGGGAGCTTTCTTT.

J is TRBJ2-5 and V is TRBV6-1, with D maybe TRBD1 (5 bases). The V gene lost 4 bases and the J gene lost 1 base, with 10 bases spanning the gap. Looked up from germline, CDR1 is MNHNS and CDR2 is SASEGT. This CDR3 region has 14 residues. CDR3 sequence: CASSGTYAQETQYF. The CDR3 DNA sequence: TGTGCCAGCAGTGGGACATATGCCCAAGAGACCCAGTACTTC.

This sequence joins TRBV10-2 and TRBJ1-5, with a tentative D call TRBD1 (6 bases). Trimming took off 6 bases at V and 5 bases at J, with 14 bases between the two ends. Per the germline V gene, CDR1 is WSHSY and CDR2 is SAAADI. CDR3 length: 14 residues. CDR3: CASRKGDNYQPQHF. CDR3 nucleotides: TGCGCCAGCAGGAAGGGGGACAATTATCAGCCCCAGCATTTT.

This clone occurred once. The chain recombines TRBV30 with TRBJ2-3; D is perhaps TRBD2 (5 bases). The germline V gene encodes CDR1 GTSNPN and CDR2 SVGIG (reference sequence). The CDR3 loop spans 16 amino acids. Trimming left V 1 base short and J 0 bases short, with 14 bases between. The CDR3 reads CAWSGVAIFSTDTQYF. CDR3 DNA sequence: TGTGCCTGGAGTGGGGTAGCGATTTTTAGCACAGATACGCAGTATTTT.

V usage is TRBV11-3 and J usage is TRBJ2-1; 10 bases fit TRBD2. CDR1 SGHNT and CDR2 YENEEA come from the germline V gene. The CDR3 runs to 17 residues. V trimming: 4 bases; J trimming: 9 bases; junction bases outside the gene matches: 15. The CDR3 protein is CASSSSLQAGGPVEQFF. CDR3 nucleotide sequence: TGTGCCAGCAGCTCCTCTCTTCAAGCGGGAGGGCCAGTTGAGCAGTTCTTC. The full variable domain, rest sourced from reference TRBV11-3 and TRBJ2-1, is EAGVVQSPRYKIIEKKQPVAFWCNPISGHNTLYWYLQNLGQGPELLIRYENEEAVDDSQLPKDRFSAERLKGVDSTLKIQPAELGDSAVYLCASSSSLQAGGPVEQFFGPGTRLTVL.

V is TRBV15 and J is TRBJ2-7, with D perhaps assigned TRBD1 or TRBD2 (6 bases each). This CDR3 region has 15 residues. Deletions cut 1 base from V and 0 bases from J, with 10 bases between. Germline V lookup: CDR1 LNHNV, CDR2 YYDKDF (reference sequence). The chain's CDR3 is CATSRGWGASYEQYF. The CDR3 DNA is TGTGCCACCAGCAGAGGGTGGGGGGCCTCCTACGAGCAGTACTTC.

The rearrangement joins TRBV7-2 to TRBJ2-5, with D unresolved. The length of the CDR3 is 12 residues. Germline CDR1 and CDR2: SGHTA and FQGNSA. V lost 3 bases and J lost 5, with 7 bases in between. The CDR3 DNA reads as TGTGCCAGCAGCTTTGGGTACGAGACCCAGTACTTC. Translation gives CASSFGYETQYF. The full variable domain, its missing parts supplied by reference TRBV7-2 and TRBJ2-5, is GAGVSQSPSNKVTEKGKDVELRCDPISGHTALYWYRQSLGQGLEFLIYFQGNSAPDKSGLPSDRFSAERTGGSVSTLTIQRTQQEDSAVYLCASSFGYETQYFGPGTRLLVL.

The rearrangement joins TRBV19 to TRBJ2-3, with a weak D call TRBD1 (5 bases). CDR3 size: 14 residues. Trimming cost V 6 bases and J 2 bases, with 12 bases left between them. Germline values: CDR1 LNHDA, CDR2 SQIVND (reference sequence). In nucleotides, the CDR3 is TGTGCCAGTAGGAACAGGCAGATCACAGATACGCAGTATTTT. It codes for CASRNRQITDTQYF.

V and J are TRBV5-1 and TRBJ2-1, with D tentatively TRBD1 or TRBD2 (6 bases each). V dropped 2 bases and J dropped 7 bases, with 16 bases sitting between them. This CDR3 is built from 15 residues. CDR1 and CDR2 (germline): SGHRS, YFSETQ. This chain's CDR3 is CASSLSTGAVNEQFF. The CDR3 region has the DNA TGCGCCAGCAGCTTATCGACGGGGGCTGTGAATGAGCAGTTCTTC.

CDR3 residues: CASSLGTGGGYTF. The CDR3 nucleotides are TGCGCCAGCAGCTTGGGGACAGGGGGCGGCTACACCTTC. The chain combines TRBV5-1 with TRBJ1-2, with 11 bases aligning to TRBD1. Germline CDR1 is SGHRS and CDR2 is YFSETQ. The CDR3 is made up of 13 amino acids. With V trimmed by 0 bases and J by 8 bases, 0 bases remained unmatched. Together with reference TRBV5-1 and TRBJ1-2, the CDR3 gives the full variable domain: KAGVTQTPRYLIKTRGQQVTLSCSPISGHRSVSWYQQTPGQGLQFLFEYFSETQRNKGNFPGRFSGRQFSNSRSEMNVSTLELGDSALYLCASSLGTGGGYTFGSGTRLTVV.

The rearrangement uses TRBV15 and TRBJ2-1; 8 bases are a match to TRBD1. The CDR3 totals 16 residues. Unmatched junction bases numbered 7, after V lost 1 base and J lost 5 bases. The germline V gene encodes CDR1 LNHNV and CDR2 YYDKDF (reference sequence). This chain's CDR3 is CATSRAAGGLNNEQFF. As DNA, the CDR3 is TGTGCCACCAGCAGAGCGGCAGGGGGCTTGAACAATGAGCAGTTCTTC. The full variable domain, in which reference TRBV15 and TRBJ2-1 provide the parts outside the CDR3, is DAMVIQNPRYQVTQFGKPVTLSCSQTLNHNVMYWYQQKSSQAPKLLFHYYDKDFNNEADTPDNFQSRRPNTSFCFLDIRSPGLGDTAMYLCATSRAAGGLNNEQFFGPGTRLTVL.

The gene calls are TRBV28 and TRBJ1-1; D possibly corresponds to TRBD1 (6 bases). CDR3 length: 14 residues. V lost 4 bases, J lost 0 bases, and 9 bases lay in between. Germline-derived CDR1 and CDR2 are MDHEN and SYDVKM. DNA of the CDR3: TGTGCCAGCAGTTCCACAGGGTTGAACACTGAAGCTTTCTTT. Amino acids: CASSSTGLNTEAFF.

The V and J genes are TRBV9 and TRBJ2-1; 9 nucleotides align to TRBD2. Unmatched junction bases numbered 17, after V lost 4 bases and J lost 6 bases. From germline, CDR1 is SGDLS and CDR2 YYNGEE. The CDR3 has 18 amino acids. CDR3 coding DNA: TGTGCCAGCAGCCTTATGGCGCGTGGTAGCGGGGGCCCCAATGAGCAGTTCTTC. Translating gives CASSLMARGSGGPNEQFF.

The chain has TRBV5-6 and TRBJ2-5; D may correspond to TRBD1 or TRBD2 (5 bases each). The V end was cut by 5 bases, the J end by 5 bases, with 13 bases between. This CDR3 region has 13 residues. CDR1 is SGHDT and CDR2 is YYEEEE in the germline V gene. The CDR3 region is CASRPGWGETQYF. CDR3 nucleotide sequence: TGTGCCAGCAGACCGGGGTGGGGGGAGACCCAGTACTTC.

This clone was detected once. This sequence joins TRBV7-8 and TRBJ1-3; no clear D gene. The CDR3 consists of 16 residues. Germline CDR1 is SGHVS and CDR2 is FQNEAQ. V lost 1 base, J lost 4 bases, and 14 bases lay in between. The CDR3 region is CASSLVTRGTGNTIYF. The DNA for the CDR3 is TGTGCCAGCAGCTTAGTGACCCGAGGAACAGGAAACACCATATATTTT.

This clone has just one count. V is TRBV7-2 and J is TRBJ2-7; 8 nucleotides align to TRBD1. Trimming took 5 bases from V and 5 from J; bases not matched to a gene: 11. The germline V gene has CDR1 SGHTA and CDR2 FQGNSA. This CDR3 has 15 residues. For the CDR3, the DNA is TGTGCCAGCAGCCAAGGTAACAGGGGGTTCGACGAGCAGTACTTC. Encoded protein: CASSQGNRGFDEQYF.